This T cell receptor (beta chain) is from a study of Ad26.COV2.S vaccination and SARS-CoV-2 variants (dated by TCRdb to about 2021). A note on the overall study: Donors in the vaccine arm were drawn from COV1001, a multicentre, randomized, double-blind, placebo-controlled phase I-IIa trial testing Ad26.COV2.S in healthy adults. TCRbeta repertoire sequencing was used to assess the specificity and breadth of SARS-CoV-2-reactive T cell receptors after Ad26.COV2.S vaccination. A total of around 32 samples were included in the TCR-sequenced set, comprising some 20 Ad26.COV2.S vaccine recipients, 5 placebo recipients and 8 SARS-CoV-2 convalescent individuals. Dosing of Ad26.COV2.S was intramuscular, at either 5x10^10 or 1x10^11 viral particles, delivered as one shot or as two shots spaced 56 days apart. Trial participants were randomized into five groups of five, in which low-dose or high-dose Ad26.COV2.S was given once or twice, or placebo was given on both occasions. Throughout the experiments and outcome assessment, investigators stayed blinded to trial group allocation. Broader findings and caveats from the paper: Spike-specific TCR breadth was higher in Ad26.COV2.S recipients than in placebo recipients (P = 0.0014). After vaccination, spike-specific CD8+ and CD4+ T cell responses were reported to show substantial breadth. The study was not powered for comparison of responses between vaccine doses or regimens. The authors noted that the TCR breadth and depth analyses may have underestimated total T cell responses. Non-spike TCR breadth was comparable between vaccine and placebo recipients, consistent with the vaccine containing only spike.

The sample's treatment or condition label, in plain terms: approximately 18 received Ad26.COV2.S at low or high dose, single or two shots; several received placebo; per-sample allocation not given. Repertoires of vaccine and placebo recipients were sequenced from samples collected on day 63 after the first injection. In Cohort 1b, 25 or so adults aged 18-55 years were enrolled at a single site in Boston, USA, between 29 July and 7 August 2020. Ad26.COV2.S was a replication-incompetent adenovirus type 26 vector that expressed a prefusion-stabilized SARS-CoV-2 spike protein derived from the original Wuhan strain. The immunoSEQ Assay was the method used to sequence TCRbeta CDR3 regions. After extraction, genomic DNA underwent amplification by bias-controlled multiplex PCR, followed by high-throughput sequencing. Under the source paper's analysis protocol: To quantify the absolute abundance of each unique TCRbeta CDR3 region, sequences were collapsed and filtered. T cell fraction was estimated by normalizing TCRbeta template counts to usable DNA, which was measured by amplifying reference genes present in all nucleated cells. Repertoire TCRs were annotated as SARS-CoV-2-specific by exact matching of V gene, CDR3 amino acid sequence and J gene to a known reactive TCR set. The reference SARS-CoV-2 TCR set was derived from MIRA and filtered for enrichment in COVID-19-positive ImmuneCODE repertoires, a step that removed public or cross-reactive TCRs. Based on the MIRA antigens, annotated TCRs were further analysed at the level of specific ORF or position within ORF. Breadth was defined as the number of annotated unique rearrangements divided by the total number of unique productive rearrangements, and depth was defined as the summed frequency of the annotated unique rearrangements. TCR breadth was compared between groups using two-sided Wilcoxon rank-sum tests. The table comes from immuneACCESS by way of TCRdb, which keeps in-frame sequences with V and J called. Part of the clones is missing from these tables; in studies checked, under half for an unresolved V gene and the rest for unknown reasons. V and J calls plus clone size are reproduced from that table; the DNA served to infer D and trimming. In this sample the table shows about 350,000 clones, more than 75% of which occur a single time. The ten largest make up about 3.5% of the sample.

Concerning this clone: This clone's antigen is unknown. Base qualities are missing; no much larger clone stands one base away. The sample holds other DNA sequences that translate to the same CDR3.

Relative to germline, V is 1 base shorter and J is 4 bases shorter, with 2 bases between their ends. The CDR3 starts with the cysteine, ends with the phenylalanine, and has 12 residues. Here the CDR3 DNA is all that survives: 36 bases in frame from base 1. The germline V gene supplies CDR1 SGHDN and CDR2 FVKESK. This chain is built from TRBV14 and TRBJ2-1; no D gene is confidently identified. Sequencing used peripheral blood, obtained in a trial of Ad26.COV2.S vaccine versus placebo. The clonotype originates from a person aged 18-60 years who received the Ad26.COV2.S COVID-19 vaccine or a placebo. CDR3 loop: CASSQGYNEQFF. The nucleotides are TGTGCCAGCAGCCAAGGTTACAATGAGCAGTTCTTC.